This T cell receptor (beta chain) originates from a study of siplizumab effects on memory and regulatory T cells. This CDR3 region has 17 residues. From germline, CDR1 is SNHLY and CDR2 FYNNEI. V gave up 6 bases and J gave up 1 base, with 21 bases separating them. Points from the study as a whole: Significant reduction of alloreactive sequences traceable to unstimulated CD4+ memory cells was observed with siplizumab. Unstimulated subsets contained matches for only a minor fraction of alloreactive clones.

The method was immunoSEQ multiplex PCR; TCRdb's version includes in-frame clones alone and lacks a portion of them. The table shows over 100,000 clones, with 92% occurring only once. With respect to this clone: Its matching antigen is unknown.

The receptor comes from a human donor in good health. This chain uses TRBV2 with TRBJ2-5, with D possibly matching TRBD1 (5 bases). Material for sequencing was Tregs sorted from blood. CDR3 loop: CASRKSVGWGLQETQYF. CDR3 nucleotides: TGTGCCAGCAGGAAATCTGTGGGCTGGGGCCTCCAAGAGACCCAGTACTTC. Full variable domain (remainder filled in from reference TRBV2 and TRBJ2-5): EPEVTQTPSHQVTQMGQEVILRCVPISNHLYFYWYRQILGQKVEFLVSFYNNEISEKSEIFDDQFSVERPDGSNFTLKIRSTKLEDSAMYFCASRKSVGWGLQETQYFGPGTRLLVL.